One sample yielded the 30 T cell receptor beta chains listed below, sequenced in a study of cytotoxic CD8 clonotypes in ibrutinib-treated CLL. Using immunoSEQ multiplex PCR, the repertoire was profiled, and TCRdb retains in-frame clones only, with some absent. There are 160,000 or so clones in the sample; approximately 80% occur only once, and under 5.5% lies in the top ten. The material was PBMCs, obtained after 24 months of ibrutinib treatment. Receptor source: a human donor with chronic lymphocytic leukemia.

The chain joins TRBV30 to TRBJ1-2; no reliable D call. The length of the CDR3 is 11 residues. Germline lookup yields CDR1 GTSNPN and CDR2 SVGIG (reference sequence). V was pared by 5 bases and J by 7 bases, with 11 bases between. CDR3 sequence: CAWWRGGGYTF. The DNA of the CDR3 is TGTGCCTGGTGGCGGGGAGGTGGCTACACCTTC.

The chain has TRBV25-1 and TRBJ1-4; D is unresolved. Trimming removed 4 bases at V and 4 bases at J, with 4 bases between. In germline, CDR1 is MGHDK, CDR2 SYGVNS. The length of the CDR3 is 12 residues. CDR3 loop: CASSALNEKLFF. DNA for the CDR3: TGTGCCAGCAGTGCACTTAATGAAAAACTGTTTTTT.

The chain couples TRBV23-1 to TRBJ1-1; D ambiguous. TRBV23-1 is identified as an open reading frame with a role that is uncertain. V lost 0 bases to trimming and J lost 2 bases, with 4 bases between them. The CDR3 sequence is 13 residues long. CDR3 region: CASSQSDNTEAFF. The CDR3 nucleotides read TGCGCCAGCAGTCAATCGGACAACACTGAAGCTTTCTTT.

This clone was detected only once. The chain carries TRBV14 and TRBJ2-2; D might be TRBD1 (5 bases). Germline V gene sequence: CDR1 SGHDN, CDR2 FVKESK. The CDR3 contains 14 residues. The V and J ends lost 0 bases and 12 bases respectively, with 14 bases between them. CDR3 region: CASSQDLLQVKLFF. As DNA, the CDR3 is TGTGCCAGCAGCCAAGATCTATTACAGGTGAAGCTGTTTTTT.

This clone was observed a handful of times. The chain recombines TRBV6-4 with TRBJ2-3; 9 bases are shared with TRBD2. The CDR3 is 16 amino acids. Trimming took 0 bases from V and 2 from J; bases not matched to a gene: 3. Germline V gene lookup returns CDR1 MRHNA and CDR2 SNTAGT. The CDR3 nucleotides read TGTGCCAGCAGTGACTCCCCTAGCGGGGACACAGATACGCAGTATTTT. The encoded protein is CASSDSPSGDTDTQYF.

CDR3: CASSETGLAGYEQYF. The CDR3 nucleotides are TGTGCCAGCAGTGAGACAGGACTAGCGGGGTACGAGCAGTACTTC. The J gene is TRBJ2-7, the V gene TRBV2, with 12 bases that match TRBD2. With V trimmed by 3 bases and J by 4 bases, 4 bases remained unmatched. CDR3 size: 15 residues. CDR1 SNHLY and CDR2 FYNNEI come from the germline V gene.

V gene TRBV6-1 combines with J gene TRBJ1-1; D may be TRBD1 (5 bases). The CDR3 covers 15 residues. The V gene's germline CDR1 is MNHNS and CDR2 SASEGT. V was shortened by 6 bases and J by 1 base, with 15 bases between the two germline ends. The CDR3 bases are TGTGCCAGCAGATATAAACCGGACAAGAACACTGAAGCTTTCTTT. This sequence encodes CASRYKPDKNTEAFF.

The chain employs TRBV18 and TRBJ2-3; 7 nucleotides match TRBD2. V lost 2 bases and J lost 2; bases outside the gene matches: 1. The CDR3 runs to 14 residues. Germline CDR1 reads KGHSH; CDR2 reads LQKENI. The CDR3 protein is CASSPGTNTDTQYF. The DNA of the CDR3 is TGTGCCAGCTCACCAGGGACTAACACAGATACGCAGTATTTT.

The V call is TRBV6-5, the J call TRBJ2-3; D call uncertain. Germline V gene data show CDR1 as MNHEY and CDR2 as SVGAGI. The V and J ends lost 4 bases and 5 bases respectively, with 10 bases between them. The CDR3 runs 13 residues. CDR3 amino acids: CASSLQVKDTQYF. CDR3 DNA: TGTGCCAGCAGTTTACAAGTGAAAGATACGCAGTATTTT.

This chain connects TRBV7-9 to TRBJ2-3; D perhaps matches TRBD1 (5 bases). The CDR3 contains 12 residues. V lost 5 bases, J lost 9 bases, and 12 bases lay in between. The germline V gene encodes CDR1 SEHNR and CDR2 FQNEAQ (reference sequence). The CDR3 reads CASSPGSNTQYF. The CDR3 nucleotides are TGTGCCAGCAGCCCAGGGTCAAACACGCAGTATTTT.

V and J are TRBV19 and TRBJ1-5, with TRBD1 identical over 8 bases. The CDR3 spans 13 residues. Germline loops: CDR1 LNHDA, CDR2 SQIVND (reference sequence). The V and J ends lost 7 bases and 4 bases, in that order; junction bases with no gene match: 3. CDR3 sequence (DNA): TGTGCCAGTACACAGGGGGGGAATCAGCCCCAGCATTTT. It translates to CASTQGGNQPQHF.

The chain uses TRBV4-3 and TRBJ1-1, with D perhaps matching TRBD1 (5 bases). The CDR3 runs 15 residues. V lost 5 bases to trimming and J lost 8 bases, with 21 bases between them. Per the germline V gene, CDR1 is LGHNA and CDR2 is YSLEER. The CDR3 loop reads CASSRGLGASLEAFF. Here the CDR3 DNA reads TGCGCCAGCAGCAGGGGCCTGGGAGCCTCTTTAGAAGCTTTCTTT.

This clone was detected once. The chain has TRBV7-3 and TRBJ2-1; 12 bases match TRBD2. Germline loops: CDR1 SGHTA, CDR2 FQGTGA. V lost 6 bases to trimming and J lost 8 bases; unmatched junction nucleotides: 2. The CDR3 contains 13 residues. The CDR3 sequence is CASRSSGRDEQFF. CDR3 bases: TGTGCCAGCAGATCTAGCGGGAGGGATGAGCAGTTCTTC.

The chain employs TRBV2 and TRBJ2-5; 9 bases align to TRBD2. The CDR3 has 16 residues. Looked up from germline, CDR1 is SNHLY and CDR2 is FYNNEI. Germline trimming cut 5 bases from V and 1 base from J; bases unmatched to any gene: 8. DNA for the CDR3: TGTGCCAGCAGTTCCGGGACTAGCACTATCCAAGAGACCCAGTACTTC. Protein sequence: CASSSGTSTIQETQYF.

The rearrangement uses TRBV7-8 and TRBJ2-1, with TRBD2 as a possible D gene (5 bases). Germline V gene lookup returns CDR1 SGHVS and CDR2 FQNEAQ. V gave up 6 bases and J gave up 12 bases, with 18 bases separating them. This CDR3 comprises 13 residues. This CDR3 reads CASSPLKGDRQFF. As DNA, the CDR3 is TGTGCCAGCAGTCCGCTTAAGGGAGATAGGCAGTTCTTC.

The chain recombines TRBV21-1 with TRBJ2-1; the D segment call TRBD2 is taken from the table without a DNA check. TRBV21-1 has pseudogene status. This CDR3 has 15 residues. CDR3: CASSKGGLPYNEQFF. Written as DNA, the CDR3 is TGTGCCAGCAGCAAAGGGGGACTGCCCTACAATGAGCAGTTCTTC.

The chain is built from TRBV4-1 and TRBJ1-1, with a tentative D call TRBD1 (6 bases). The germline CDR1 and CDR2 sequences are MGHRA and YSYEKL. This CDR3 has 16 amino acids. V lost 1 base and J lost 4, with 16 bases in between. CDR3 loop: CASSQGVQGRITEAFF. The CDR3 DNA is TGCGCCAGCAGCCAAGGGGTACAGGGTAGAATCACTGAAGCTTTCTTT.

The rearrangement uses TRBV21-1 and TRBJ2-3; the table assigns TRBD1, which was not confirmed against the DNA. TRBV21-1 is reported as a pseudogene. This CDR3 is built from 12 residues. Written as DNA, the CDR3 is TGTGCCAGCAGCTTGGCCGAAGATACGCAGTATTTT. Its protein is CASSLAEDTQYF.

This rearrangement joins TRBV29-1 to TRBJ1-5; possibly TRBD1 for D (5 bases). Trimming took 4 bases from V and 4 from J, leaving 11 bases between them. The CDR3 is made up of 13 amino acids. Germline V gives CDR1 SQVTM, CDR2 ANQGSEA. CDR3 bases: TGCAGCGTTGCGGAGCGACAGAATCAGCCCCAGCATTTT. This translates into CSVAERQNQPQHF.

The rearrangement uses TRBV2 and TRBJ1-2; D possibly corresponds to TRBD1 (5 bases). There are 15 residues in the CDR3. Trimming took off 3 bases at V and 4 bases at J, with 15 bases between the two ends. CDR1 is SNHLY and CDR2 is FYNNEI in the germline V gene. The DNA for the CDR3 is TGTGCCAGCAGTGACCCAGGGCCCTCCCCCTATGGCTACACCTTC. This translates into CASSDPGPSPYGYTF. Drawing the rest from reference TRBV2 and TRBJ1-2, the complete variable domain is EPEVTQTPSHQVTQMGQEVILRCVPISNHLYFYWYRQILGQKVEFLVSFYNNEISEKSEIFDDQFSVERPDGSNFTLKIRSTKLEDSAMYFCASSDPGPSPYGYTFGSGTRLTVV.

This chain links TRBV6-5 with TRBJ1-2; possible D gene TRBD1, 6 bases. This CDR3 spans 13 amino acids. The germline V and J ends were trimmed by 6 bases and 7 bases, with 15 bases remaining between them. Germline V gene lookup returns CDR1 MNHEY and CDR2 SVGAGI. The CDR3 nucleotides read TGTGCCAGCAGCTCATCCGGGACACGTGGCTACACCTTC. It specifies CASSSSGTRGYTF.

The chain links TRBV20-1 to TRBJ2-5; TRBD1 agrees at 8 bases. V shed 5 bases and J 8 bases; nucleotides not matched to a gene: 4. Germline V gene sequence: CDR1 DFQATT, CDR2 SNEGSKA (reference sequence). This CDR3 comprises 11 residues. In nucleotides, the CDR3 is TGCAGTGCTGGCGCAGGGGGCACCCAGTACTTC. Translation: CSAGAGGTQYF.

This clone occurred once. The V and J genes are TRBV7-8 and TRBJ1-3; D is undetermined. Trimming took off 1 base at V and 4 bases at J, with 11 bases between the two ends. This CDR3 spans 15 amino acids. The germline gives CDR1 SGHVS, CDR2 FQNEAQ. The CDR3 region is CASSLDRTAGNTIYF. CDR3 sequence (DNA): TGTGCCAGCAGCTTAGATAGGACGGCCGGAAACACCATATATTTT.

The genes are TRBV28 and TRBJ2-7; 9 bases are shared with TRBD2. The CDR3 runs to 15 residues. The V gene end was trimmed by 5 bases and the J gene end by 3 bases; junction bases not matched to a gene: 8. CDR1 is MDHEN, CDR2 SYDVKM, per germline. The CDR3 reads CASSPMLAGDYEQYF. The CDR3 nucleotides are TGTGCCAGCAGTCCAATGTTAGCGGGAGACTACGAGCAGTACTTC.

The genes are TRBV4-2 and TRBJ1-3, with 8 bases matching TRBD1. Losses at the gene ends were 1 base for V and 1 base for J; bases not matched to a gene: 0. The CDR3 covers 15 residues. Germline loops: CDR1 LGHNA, CDR2 YNFKEQ. The CDR3 DNA is TGTGCCAGCAGCCAAGGACAGGGGTCTGGAAACACCATATATTTT. Its protein is CASSQGQGSGNTIYF.

The chain carries TRBV9 and TRBJ1-5; maybe TRBD1 (5 bases). The germline V gene has CDR1 SGDLS and CDR2 YYNGEE. The CDR3 sequence is 17 residues long. Trimming removed 5 bases at V and 2 bases at J, with 20 bases between. The CDR3 nucleotides read TGTGCCAGCAGGGACAAACCCTCCGGGAGAGGCAATCAGCCCCAGCATTTT. Amino acid sequence: CASRDKPSGRGNQPQHF.

The chain couples TRBV7-2 to TRBJ2-2, with D possibly matching TRBD1 (6 bases). Trimming removed 1 base at V and 4 bases at J, with 10 bases between. Germline CDR1 reads SGHTA; CDR2 reads FQGNSA. The CDR3 totals 15 residues. CDR3 amino acids: CASSLGGRVTGELFF. The DNA of the CDR3 is TGTGCCAGCAGCTTAGGGGGGCGGGTCACCGGGGAGCTGTTTTTT.

This clone came up a few times. The V gene is TRBV6-5, the J gene TRBJ1-2; D may be TRBD1 (5 bases). The CDR3 consists of 12 residues. Deletions cut 5 bases from V and 5 bases from J, with 9 bases between. Germline V gene sequence: CDR1 MNHEY, CDR2 SVGAGI. The CDR3 protein is CASSQQAYGYTF. CDR3 coding DNA: TGTGCCAGCAGTCAACAGGCGTATGGCTACACCTTC.

The chain recombines TRBV9 with TRBJ1-2, with 10 positions matching TRBD1. Losses at the gene ends were 1 base for V and 7 bases for J; bases not matched to a gene: 10. The germline V gene encodes CDR1 SGDLS and CDR2 YYNGEE. The CDR3 runs to 16 residues. For the CDR3, the DNA is TGTGCCAGCAGCGTACGAGAGACAGGGGGCCGTGCTGGCTACACCTTC. Protein product: CASSVRETGGRAGYTF.

This clone was observed a single time. The chain is built from TRBV5-6 and TRBJ2-7, with a weak D call TRBD1 (6 bases). This CDR3 spans 17 amino acids. The V gene's germline CDR1 is SGHDT and CDR2 YYEEEE. Trimming took 1 base from V and 3 from J, leaving 20 bases between them. CDR3 amino acids: CASSLFAVTGMDYEQYF. DNA for the CDR3: TGTGCCAGCAGCTTGTTTGCTGTAACAGGGATGGACTACGAGCAGTACTTC.